This T cell receptor (beta chain) was sequenced for a study of identifying expanded T cells in peripheral blood. Assay used: immunoSEQ multiplex PCR; TCRdb lists only in-frame clones, some missing. The sample lists around 130,000 clones; less than 90% were seen once. V gave up 1 base and J gave up 6 bases, with 11 bases separating them. Germline V gene sequence: CDR1 SGHRS, CDR2 YFSETQ. The CDR3 spans 14 residues. The chain employs TRBV5-1 and TRBJ2-1; tentatively, D is TRBD1 (6 bases). The origin of this receptor is a person aged 18-69 years in good health. The material sequenced was blood. CDR3 coding DNA: TGCGCCAGCAGCTTGTTAAGAGGGGGCAATGAGCAGTTCTTC. As protein: CASSLLRGGNEQFF.